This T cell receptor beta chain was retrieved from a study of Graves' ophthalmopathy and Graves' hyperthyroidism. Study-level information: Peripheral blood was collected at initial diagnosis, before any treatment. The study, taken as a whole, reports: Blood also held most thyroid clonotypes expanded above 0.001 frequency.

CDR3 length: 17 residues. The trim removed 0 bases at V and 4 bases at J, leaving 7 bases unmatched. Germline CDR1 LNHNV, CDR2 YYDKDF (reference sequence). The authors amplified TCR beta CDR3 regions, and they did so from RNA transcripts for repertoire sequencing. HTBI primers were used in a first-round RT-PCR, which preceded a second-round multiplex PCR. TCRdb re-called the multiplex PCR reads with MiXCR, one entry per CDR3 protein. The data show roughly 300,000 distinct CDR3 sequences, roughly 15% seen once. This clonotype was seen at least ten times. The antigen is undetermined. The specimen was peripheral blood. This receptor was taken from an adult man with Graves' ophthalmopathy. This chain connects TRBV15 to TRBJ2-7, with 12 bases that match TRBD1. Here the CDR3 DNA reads TGTGCCACCAGCAGAGATTTCGGGACAGGGGGCGTATACGAGCAGTACTTC. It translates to CATSRDFGTGGVYEQYF.